This T cell receptor beta chain was sequenced during a study of blood T cells in healthy people across ages. Study-wide background: About one barcoded beta molecule per two T cells was captured by template switching. Study-wide points: Diversity of TCR beta per million T cells declined in a roughly linear way with age.

V was clipped by 2 bases and J by 1 base, with 7 bases between them. Germline V gene sequence: CDR1 SGHTA, CDR2 FQGNSA. This CDR3 region has 14 residues. Primed by a sample-barcoded 5' primer and a J-beta primer mix, a second PCR proceeded for about 7 to 11 cycles. Each cDNA molecule was tagged by a template-switch adaptor that had 12 random nucleotides. There were at least 3 million CDR3-containing paired-end reads obtained from each sample. TCRdb passed the 5' RACE reads through MiXCR, listing each CDR3 protein once. Here the sample spans approximately 1.5 million distinct CDR3 sequences, about 42% being singletons. This clonotype was observed a handful of times. Its target is unknown.

The sequenced sample was blood. V and J are TRBV7-2 and TRBJ2-3; D unresolved. This clonotype originated in a woman aged 18-29 years in good health. CDR3 bases: TGTGCCAGCAGCTTAAGTCCGGGCACAGATACGCAGTATTTT. Encoded protein: CASSLSPGTDTQYF.